This TCR beta chain is drawn from a study of siplizumab effects on memory and regulatory T cells. Overall study findings and caveats: Alloreactive sequences whose origin lay in unstimulated CD4+ memory cells were significantly reduced by siplizumab.

The CDR3 loop spans 13 amino acids. V shed 2 bases and J shed 4 bases, with 8 bases lying between them. Germline V CDR1 and CDR2: MNHEY, SMNVEV (reference sequence). Note on this clone: Its specificity is unknown.

Sequencing was performed with immunoSEQ multiplex PCR; in TCRdb, only in-frame clones are kept and a portion is missing. The table shows about 110,000 clones, with 80% to 95% occurring only once. The sequenced material came from CD4+ T cells sorted from blood. The gene calls are TRBV27 and TRBJ1-2; D call uncertain. The clonotype originates from a human donor in good health. In DNA form, the CDR3 reads TGTGCCAGCAGTTTAACCGGGTTCTATGGCTACACCTTC. Protein sequence: CASSLTGFYGYTF.